Shown below are 2 T cell receptor beta chains from a single sample sequenced in a study of control samples from healthy donors and cancer patients. Sequenced by immunoSEQ multiplex PCR; TCRdb stores in-frame clones only, minus some. The table records about 92,000 clones, almost 85% of them present only once. Input material: blood. Every receptor here comes from a woman aged 55-69 years in good health.

This clone was found once. J is TRBJ2-7 and V is TRBV27; tentative D call: TRBD2 (6 bases). Trimming took off 7 bases at V and 7 bases at J, with 20 bases between the two ends. The CDR3 contains 14 residues. The germline gives CDR1 MNHEY, CDR2 SMNVEV (reference sequence). In DNA form, the CDR3 reads TGTGCCAGCAAGATAGGGGACTCTAATGGGGAGCAGTACTTC. Translating gives CASKIGDSNGEQYF.

Only one count was recorded for this clone. This chain joins TRBV7-8 and TRBJ2-3; TRBD2 is a possible D gene (5 bases). The CDR3 totals 13 residues. The V gene lost 3 bases and the J gene lost 4 bases, with 8 bases spanning the gap. Per the germline V gene, CDR1 is SGHVS and CDR2 is FQNEAQ. The CDR3 here is CASSLDWADTQYF. The CDR3 DNA sequence: TGTGCCAGCAGCTTGGACTGGGCAGATACGCAGTATTTT.